This TCR beta chain was recorded in a study of vaccination effects on CD4 cells after COVID-19. Here immunoSEQ multiplex PCR was the method, and the copy in TCRdb shows in-frame clones only, minus some. The profile shows approximately 66,000 clones, under 80% of them singletons. About this clone itself: Its antigen remains unidentified.

Researchers isolated CD4+ T cells once approximately ten days of culture had elapsed. The participants, recipients of two vaccine doses, got either BNT162b2 or mRNA-1273. The clonotype was recovered from a human donor who received a COVID-19 vaccine. The input for sequencing was CD4+ T cells from PBMCs cultured without peptide, taken after COVID-19 vaccination.

The CDR3 bases are TGTGCCAGCAGCAAGGACACCTCTGGAAACACCATATATTTT. Translated: CASSKDTSGNTIYF. The J gene is TRBJ1-3, the V gene TRBV11-2; tentative D call: TRBD1 (5 bases). The CDR3 contains 14 residues. The V and J ends lost 5 bases and 0 bases respectively, with 8 bases between them. Germline lookup yields CDR1 SGHAT and CDR2 FQNNGV. Full variable domain (remainder filled in from reference TRBV11-2 and TRBJ1-3): EAGVAQSPRYKIIEKRQSVAFWCNPISGHATLYWYQQILGQGPKLLIQFQNNGVVDDSQLPKDRFSAERLKGVDSTLKIQPAKLEDSAVYLCASSKDTSGNTIYFGEGSWLTVV.